A single sample gave rise to the 8 T cell receptor beta chains below, sequenced in a study of HIV-infected patients and healthy controls. The repertoire came from unfractionated whole blood and reflected all unsorted peripheral T cells. cDNA was made from around 0.45 ug RNA using alpha and beta constant primers. Separate chain-specific third strand synthesis with multiplexing indices produced the alpha and beta libraries. Each CDR3 protein is one row after TCRdb ran MiXCR on the 5' RACE reads. The sample includes over 9,000 distinct CDR3 sequences, 6.5% to 9.5% seen only once; the top ten take 34%. The material sequenced was blood, taken before antiretroviral therapy. Receptors were obtained from an adult with HIV infection. The donor label of this sample is uncertain.

This chain joins TRBV7-9 and TRBJ2-7, with D perhaps being TRBD1 or TRBD2 (6 bases each). V was trimmed by 8 bases and J by 0 bases, leaving 11 bases between them. The CDR3 extends over 13 amino acids. Per the germline V gene, CDR1 is SEHNR and CDR2 is FQNEAQ (reference sequence). The CDR3 DNA sequence: TGTGCCAGCGGCGGGACACCCTCCTACGAGCAGTACTTC. Translating gives CASGGTPSYEQYF.

Here the CDR3 reads CASRDRLSGYTF. In DNA, the CDR3 is TGTGCCAGTAGGGACAGATTAAGCGGCTACACCTTC. The genes are TRBV19 and TRBJ1-2; perhaps TRBD1 as D (6 bases). Trimming shortened V by 6 bases and J by 8 bases, and 13 bases separated the two germline ends. CDR3 length: 12 amino acids. Germline V gene lookup returns CDR1 LNHDA and CDR2 SQIVND (reference sequence).

This clonotype was seen ten or more times. The chain is built from TRBV25-1 and TRBJ1-5; maybe TRBD1 (5 bases). The V end was cut by 2 bases, the J end by 4 bases, with 12 bases between. From germline, CDR1 is MGHDK and CDR2 SYGVNS. This CDR3 spans 15 amino acids. Here the CDR3 DNA reads TGTGCCAGCAGTGAACGGGGGAAGGGGAATCAGCCCCAGCATTTT. The encoded protein is CASSERGKGNQPQHF.

This clonotype was seen ten or more times. The chain has TRBV10-3 and TRBJ1-5; D ambiguous. This CDR3 region has 13 residues. Germline lookup yields CDR1 ENHRY and CDR2 SYGVKD. V shed 2 bases and J shed 8 bases, with 10 bases lying between them. The DNA of the CDR3 is TGTGCCATCAGTGAGCAGGACTGGGAGCCCCAGCATTTT. Its translation: CAISEQDWEPQHF.

This clonotype was observed many times. The rearrangement links TRBV5-1 to TRBJ2-5, with TRBD1 identical over 7 bases. CDR1 and CDR2 (germline): SGHRS, YFSETQ. The CDR3 length is 13 residues. V lost 4 bases to trimming and J lost 3 bases; unmatched junction nucleotides: 3. The CDR3 bases are TGCGCCAGCAGCGTAGGGGGCGAAGAGACCCAGTACTTC. It yields the protein CASSVGGEETQYF.

This clonotype has a count of ten or more. The chain joins TRBV5-4 to TRBJ2-7; either TRBD1 or TRBD2 may fit D (5 bases each). In germline, CDR1 is SGHNT, CDR2 YYREEE (reference sequence). Deletions cut 1 base from V and 6 bases from J, with 14 bases between. The CDR3 consists of 14 residues. The CDR3: CASSLWAGSSEQYF. CDR3 nucleotides: TGTGCCAGCAGCTTGTGGGCAGGGAGCTCCGAGCAGTACTTC.

This clonotype has at least ten counts. The chain joins TRBV18 to TRBJ2-7; the D gene is possibly TRBD2 (6 bases). Germline V CDR1 and CDR2: KGHSH, LQKENI. This CDR3 region has 13 residues. Trimming pared 6 bases from V and 5 bases from J, leaving 14 bases between. CDR3 protein: CASSMGLGDEQYF. As DNA, the CDR3 is TGTGCCAGCTCTATGGGACTCGGCGACGAGCAGTACTTC.

There are a few counts of this clonotype. The chain joins TRBV23-1 to TRBJ2-7, with a weak D call TRBD2 (5 bases). TRBV23-1 is classed as an ORF, of uncertain function. V was trimmed by 2 bases and J by 1 base, leaving 18 bases between them. The CDR3 spans 17 residues. CDR3 protein: CASSQIRTSRVSYEQYF. CDR3 nucleotides: TGCGCCAGCAGTCAAATCAGGACTTCCCGAGTTTCCTACGAGCAGTACTTC.